One and the same sample provided the 9 T cell receptor beta chains below, sequenced in a study of T-cell memory formation after mild COVID-19. TCRdb processed the 5' RACE reads anew with MiXCR; each CDR3 protein has one entry. This sample yields 470,000 or so distinct CDR3 sequences, of which 20% are seen a single time; 8.4% belongs to the top ten. Sequencing was performed on PBMCs or a T cell subset sorted from them (not recorded which). Source of these receptors: an adult woman who had mild COVID-19 (a few samples of this study predate the infection). Cell type and time point are not known.

This rearrangement joins TRBV6-2 or TRBV6-3 to TRBJ2-1; D unresolved. This CDR3 contains 15 residues. Germline V gene lookup returns CDR1 MNHEY and CDR2 SVGEGT. Deletions cut 4 bases from V and 2 bases from J, with 12 bases between. The CDR3, as DNA: TGTGCCAGCAGTTTTTTCCTCCTAACCTACAATGAGCAGTTCTTC. As protein: CASSFFLLTYNEQFF.

This clonotype was seen only a few times. The chain uses TRBV20-1 and TRBJ1-4, with 8 bases that match TRBD1. Germline CDR1 reads DFQATT; CDR2 reads SNEGSKA (reference sequence). With 6 bases clipped from V and 5 bases from J, the junction kept 5 bases outside the gene matches. This CDR3 contains 13 residues. The CDR3 region has the DNA TGCAGTGCCCAGGGACAGGAGAATGAAAAACTGTTTTTT. It yields the protein CSAQGQENEKLFF.

The chain joins TRBV7-2 to TRBJ2-5, with 9 bases aligning to TRBD1. The CDR3 length is 16 residues. J gave up 4 bases and V 1 base, and 7 bases lay outside the gene matches. From germline, CDR1 is SGHTA and CDR2 FQGNSA. CDR3 nucleotide sequence: TGTGCCAGCAGCTTAGGGGGACAGGGCGAGGGAGAGACCCAGTACTTC. Protein sequence: CASSLGGQGEGETQYF.

This clonotype was picked up a small number of times. This chain uses TRBV14 with TRBJ2-1; no reliable D call. This CDR3 is built from 13 residues. Germline CDR1 reads SGHDN; CDR2 reads FVKESK. Between the trimmed V and J ends, which lost 4 bases and 0 bases, there was a span of 4 bases. The CDR3 nucleotides are TGTGCCAGCAGCCCTTTCTCCTACAATGAGCAGTTCTTC. As protein: CASSPFSYNEQFF. The full variable domain, its missing parts supplied by reference TRBV14 and TRBJ2-1, is EAGVTQFPSHSVIEKGQTVTLRCDPISGHDNLYWYRRVMGKEIKFLLHFVKESKQDESGMPNNRFLAERTGGTYSTLKVQPAELEDSGVYFCASSPFSYNEQFFGPGTRLTVL.

The J gene is TRBJ2-3, the V gene TRBV7-3; 8 nucleotides align to TRBD2. The CDR3 runs 16 residues. Looked up from germline, CDR1 is SGHTA and CDR2 is FQGTGA. V was pared by 2 bases and J by 0 bases, with 4 bases of the junction left unmatched. CDR3 sequence: CASSLGAGASTDTQYF. DNA for the CDR3: TGTGCCAGCAGCTTAGGAGCGGGGGCTAGCACAGATACGCAGTATTTT.

V gene TRBV15 combines with J gene TRBJ2-1, with a weak D call TRBD2 (6 bases). With 1 base removed from V and 7 bases from J, the gap between germline ends came to 8 bases. The CDR3 consists of 13 residues. In germline, CDR1 is LNHNV, CDR2 YYDKDF (reference sequence). As DNA, the CDR3 is TGTGCCACCAGCAGAGTCGGGGGTAATGAGCAGTTCTTC. Protein: CATSRVGGNEQFF.

The rearrangement joins TRBV12-3 or TRBV12-4 to TRBJ2-1; the D is unclear. The CDR3 is 15 amino acids. V lost 5 bases, J lost 3 bases, and 14 bases lay in between. The DNA for the CDR3 is TGTGCCAGCAGTCCCCGGAATCAAGACTACAATGAGCAGTTCTTC. As protein: CASSPRNQDYNEQFF.

The chain employs TRBV27 and TRBJ2-1; 8 bases are shared with TRBD2. Germline V CDR1 and CDR2: MNHEY, SMNVEV (reference sequence). V dropped 6 bases and J dropped 6; count of bases not matched to a gene: 7. The CDR3 is made up of 14 amino acids. The CDR3 bases are TGTGCCAGCAGAAATAGCGGGGTACTCAATGAGCAGTTCTTC. The encoded protein is CASRNSGVLNEQFF.

V usage is TRBV4-2 and J usage is TRBJ1-6; 8 bases agree with TRBD1. The length of the CDR3 is 16 residues. CDR1 and CDR2 (germline): LGHNA, YNFKEQ. With V trimmed by 0 bases and J by 6 bases, 4 bases remained unmatched. In DNA form, the CDR3 reads TGTGCCAGCAGCCAAGATGTTGGACAGGGTAATTCACCCCTCCACTTT. It translates to CASSQDVGQGNSPLHF.